This TCR beta chain was recorded in a study of blood T cell repertoires in COVID-19. Clones were read by immunoSEQ multiplex PCR, and TCRdb kept only the in-frame ones, dropping some. The sample shows 290,000 or so clones, more than 80% of them seen only once. V lost 4 bases, J lost 0 bases, and 7 bases lay in between. Germline-derived CDR1 and CDR2 are SGHTA and FQGNSA. The length of the CDR3 is 13 residues. This TCR was sampled from a woman younger than 45 who had recovered from COVID-19. This chain links TRBV7-2 with TRBJ2-7; D ambiguous. The specimen sequenced was PBMCs or T cells enriched from blood (not recorded which). The CDR3 loop reads CASSSYGSYEQYF. The CDR3 DNA sequence: TGTGCCAGCAGCTCCTATGGCTCCTACGAGCAGTACTTC.